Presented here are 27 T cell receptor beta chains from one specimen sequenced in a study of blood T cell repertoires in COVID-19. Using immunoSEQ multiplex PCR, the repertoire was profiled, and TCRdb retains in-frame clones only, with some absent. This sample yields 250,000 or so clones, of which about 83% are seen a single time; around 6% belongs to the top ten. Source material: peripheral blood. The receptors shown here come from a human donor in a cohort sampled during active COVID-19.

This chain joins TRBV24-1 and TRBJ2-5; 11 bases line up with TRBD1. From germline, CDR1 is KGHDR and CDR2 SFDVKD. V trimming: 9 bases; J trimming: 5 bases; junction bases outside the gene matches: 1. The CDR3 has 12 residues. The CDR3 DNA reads TGTGCCACCGGACAGGGGGCCGAGACCCAGTACTTC. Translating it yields CATGQGAETQYF.

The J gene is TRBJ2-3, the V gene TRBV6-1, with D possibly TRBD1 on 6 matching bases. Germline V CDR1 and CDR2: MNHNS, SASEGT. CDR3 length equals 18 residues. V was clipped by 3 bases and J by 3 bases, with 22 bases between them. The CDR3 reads CASSERGTFQPVTDTQYF. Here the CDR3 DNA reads TGTGCCAGCAGTGAGCGAGGGACATTCCAGCCGGTGACAGATACGCAGTATTTT.

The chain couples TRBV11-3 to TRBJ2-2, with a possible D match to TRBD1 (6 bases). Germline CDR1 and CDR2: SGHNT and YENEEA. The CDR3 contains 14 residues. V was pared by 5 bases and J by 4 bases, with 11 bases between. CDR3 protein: CASSPRTVTGELFF. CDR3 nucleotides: TGTGCCAGCAGCCCAAGGACAGTCACCGGGGAGCTGTTTTTT.

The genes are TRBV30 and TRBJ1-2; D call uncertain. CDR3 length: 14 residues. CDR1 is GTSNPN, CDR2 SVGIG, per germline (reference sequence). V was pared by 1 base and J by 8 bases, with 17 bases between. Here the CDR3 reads CAWSEAANYGGYTF. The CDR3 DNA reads TGTGCCTGGAGTGAGGCGGCCAACTATGGAGGCTACACCTTC.

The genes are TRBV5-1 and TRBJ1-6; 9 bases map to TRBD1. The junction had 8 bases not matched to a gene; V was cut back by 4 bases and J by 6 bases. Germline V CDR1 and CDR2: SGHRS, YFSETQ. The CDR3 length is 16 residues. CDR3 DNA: TGCGCCAGCAGCCCCCCGGGACAGGGAGGTAATTCACCCCTCCACTTT. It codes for CASSPPGQGGNSPLHF.

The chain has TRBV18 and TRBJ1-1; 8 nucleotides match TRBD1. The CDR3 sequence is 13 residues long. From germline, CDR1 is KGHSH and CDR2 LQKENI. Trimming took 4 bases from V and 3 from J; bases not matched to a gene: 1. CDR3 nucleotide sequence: TGTGCCAGCTCACTACAGGGGGACACTGAAGCTTTCTTT. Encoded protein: CASSLQGDTEAFF.

This chain's CDR3 is CASNTRPGDHYGYTF. CDR3 DNA: TGCGCCAGCAACACCCGGCCAGGGGACCATTATGGCTACACCTTC. The chain couples TRBV5-1 to TRBJ1-2; D is possibly TRBD1 (6 bases). V was trimmed by 6 bases and J by 5 bases, leaving 20 bases between them. The CDR3 runs 15 residues. The germline V gene encodes CDR1 SGHRS and CDR2 YFSETQ.

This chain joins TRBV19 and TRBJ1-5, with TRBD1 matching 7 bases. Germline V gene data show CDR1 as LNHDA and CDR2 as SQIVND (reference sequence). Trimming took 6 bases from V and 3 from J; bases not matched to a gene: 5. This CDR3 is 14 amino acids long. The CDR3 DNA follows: TGTGCCAGTAGATTCAGGGGGAACAATCAGCCCCAGCATTTT. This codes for CASRFRGNNQPQHF.

The DNA for the CDR3 is TGTGCCAGCAGTCACCCCGGGAGGGCGGGGAATGGCTACACCTTC. It yields the protein CASSHPGRAGNGYTF. This chain links TRBV28 with TRBJ1-2, with D unresolved. CDR3 length: 15 residues. Germline V gene sequence: CDR1 MDHEN, CDR2 SYDVKM. Trimming cost V 5 bases and J 6 bases, with 19 bases left between them.

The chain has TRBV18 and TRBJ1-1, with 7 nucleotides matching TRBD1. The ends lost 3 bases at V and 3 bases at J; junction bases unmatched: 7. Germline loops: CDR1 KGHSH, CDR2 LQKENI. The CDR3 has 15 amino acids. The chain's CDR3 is CASSPARQGDTEAFF. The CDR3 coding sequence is TGTGCCAGCTCACCGGCACGACAGGGCGACACTGAAGCTTTCTTT.

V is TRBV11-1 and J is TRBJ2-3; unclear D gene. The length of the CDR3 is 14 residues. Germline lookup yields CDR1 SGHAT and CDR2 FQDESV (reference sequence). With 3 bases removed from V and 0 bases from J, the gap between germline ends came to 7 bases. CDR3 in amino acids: CASSLSRSTDTQYF. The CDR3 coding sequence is TGTGCCAGCAGCTTGAGCCGGAGCACAGATACGCAGTATTTT.

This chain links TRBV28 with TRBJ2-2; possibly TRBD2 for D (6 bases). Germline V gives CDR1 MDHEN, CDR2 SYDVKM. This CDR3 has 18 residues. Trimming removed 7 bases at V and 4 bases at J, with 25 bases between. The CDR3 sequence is CASNPSWGEGLPTGELFF. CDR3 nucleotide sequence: TGTGCCAGCAATCCAAGCTGGGGGGAAGGGCTACCCACCGGGGAGCTGTTTTTT.

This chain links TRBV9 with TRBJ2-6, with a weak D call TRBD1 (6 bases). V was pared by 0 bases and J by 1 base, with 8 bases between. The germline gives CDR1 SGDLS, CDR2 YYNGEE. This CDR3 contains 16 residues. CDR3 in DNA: TGTGCCAGCAGCGTAGTCGGGACATCTGGGGCCAACGTCCTGACTTTC. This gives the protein CASSVVGTSGANVLTF.

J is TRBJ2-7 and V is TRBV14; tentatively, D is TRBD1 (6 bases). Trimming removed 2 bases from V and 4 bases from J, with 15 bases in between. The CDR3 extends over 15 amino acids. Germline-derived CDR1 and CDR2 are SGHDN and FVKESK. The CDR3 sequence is CASSQLHRELYEQYF. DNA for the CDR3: TGTGCCAGCAGCCAACTTCACAGGGAGTTGTACGAGCAGTACTTC. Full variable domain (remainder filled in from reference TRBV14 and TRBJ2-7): EAGVTQFPSHSVIEKGQTVTLRCDPISGHDNLYWYRRVMGKEIKFLLHFVKESKQDESGMPNNRFLAERTGGTYSTLKVQPAELEDSGVYFCASSQLHRELYEQYFGPGTRLTVT.

As DNA, the CDR3 is TGTGCCAGTAGTGGGGGACAGTCAAATCCCCTTACTGAAGCTTTCTTT. This sequence encodes CASSGGQSNPLTEAFF. This chain joins TRBV19 and TRBJ1-1; 7 nucleotides agree with TRBD1. CDR3 size: 16 residues. Unmatched junction bases numbered 14, after V lost 5 bases and J lost 5 bases. Germline V gene data show CDR1 as LNHDA and CDR2 as SQIVND (reference sequence).

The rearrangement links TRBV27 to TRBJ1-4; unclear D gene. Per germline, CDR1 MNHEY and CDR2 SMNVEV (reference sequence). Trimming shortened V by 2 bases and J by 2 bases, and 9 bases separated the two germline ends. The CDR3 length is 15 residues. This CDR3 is CASSLRSATNEKLFF. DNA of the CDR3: TGTGCCAGCAGTTTACGGTCAGCGACTAATGAAAAACTGTTTTTT. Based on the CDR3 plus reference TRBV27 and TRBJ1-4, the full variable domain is EAQVTQNPRYLITVTGKKLTVTCSQNMNHEYMSWYRQDPGLGLRQIYYSMNVEVTDKGDVPEGYKVSRKEKRNFPLILESPSPNQTSLYFCASSLRSATNEKLFFGSGTQLSVL.

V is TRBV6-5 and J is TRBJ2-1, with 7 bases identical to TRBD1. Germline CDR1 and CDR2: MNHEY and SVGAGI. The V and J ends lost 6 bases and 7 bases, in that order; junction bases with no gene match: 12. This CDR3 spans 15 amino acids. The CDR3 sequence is CASRGLAGGSNEQFF. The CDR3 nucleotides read TGTGCCAGCAGGGGGCTGGCAGGGGGTTCTAATGAGCAGTTCTTC.

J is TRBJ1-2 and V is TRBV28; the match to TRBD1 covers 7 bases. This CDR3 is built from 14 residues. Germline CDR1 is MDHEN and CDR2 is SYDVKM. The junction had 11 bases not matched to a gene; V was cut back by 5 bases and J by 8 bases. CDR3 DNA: TGTGCCAGCAGTCCCGGAGACAGGGATGGCGGCTACACCTTC. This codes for CASSPGDRDGGYTF.

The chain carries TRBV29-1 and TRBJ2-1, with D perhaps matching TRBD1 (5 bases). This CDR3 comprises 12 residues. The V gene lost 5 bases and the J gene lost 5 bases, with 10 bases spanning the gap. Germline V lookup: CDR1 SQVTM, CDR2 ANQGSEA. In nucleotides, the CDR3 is TGCAGCGTTACTCCAGGGAACAATGAGCAGTTCTTC. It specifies CSVTPGNNEQFF.

CDR3 nucleotide sequence: TGTGCCAGCAGCAACAGGAGGGGAAGCAATGAGCAGTTCTTC. Encoded protein: CASSNRRGSNEQFF. The chain recombines TRBV7-2 with TRBJ2-1; possible D gene TRBD2, 6 bases. Trimming took off 5 bases at V and 6 bases at J, with 14 bases between the two ends. Germline assignment: CDR1 SGHTA and CDR2 FQGNSA. This CDR3 is 14 amino acids long. Using reference TRBV7-2 and TRBJ2-1 for the parts outside the CDR3, the full variable domain is GAGVSQSPSNKVTEKGKDVELRCDPISGHTALYWYRQSLGQGLEFLIYFQGNSAPDKSGLPSDRFSAERTGGSVSTLTIQRTQQEDSAVYLCASSNRRGSNEQFFGPGTRLTVL.

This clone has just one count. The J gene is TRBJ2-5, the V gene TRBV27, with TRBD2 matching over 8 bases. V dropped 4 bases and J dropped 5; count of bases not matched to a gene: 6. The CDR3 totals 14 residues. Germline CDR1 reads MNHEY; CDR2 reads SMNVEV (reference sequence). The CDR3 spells CASSSRGGKETQYF. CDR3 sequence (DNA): TGTGCCAGCAGTTCCCGGGGGGGGAAGGAGACCCAGTACTTC.

The CDR3 DNA reads as TGTGCCATCAGCGCGAGGGGAGGGGAGGTTAATCAGCCCCAGCATTTT. This sequence encodes CAISARGGEVNQPQHF. V usage is TRBV10-3 and J usage is TRBJ1-5; D might be TRBD1 (5 bases). Germline-derived CDR1 and CDR2 are ENHRY and SYGVKD. Trimming stripped 6 bases from V and 4 bases from J, with 19 bases between. This CDR3 comprises 16 residues.

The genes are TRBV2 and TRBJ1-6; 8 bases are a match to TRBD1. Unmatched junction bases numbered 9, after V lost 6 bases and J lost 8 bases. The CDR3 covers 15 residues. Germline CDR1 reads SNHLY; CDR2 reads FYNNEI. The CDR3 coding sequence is TGTGCCAGCAGGCCACGGCCAGGGGGCGATTCACCCCTCCACTTT. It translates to CASRPRPGGDSPLHF.

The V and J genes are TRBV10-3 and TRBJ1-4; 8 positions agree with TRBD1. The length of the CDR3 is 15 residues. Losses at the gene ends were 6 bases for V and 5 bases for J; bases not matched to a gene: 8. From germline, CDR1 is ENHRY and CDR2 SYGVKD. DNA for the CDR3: TGTGCCATCAGCCCTGGGACAGGTCTGAATGAAAAACTGTTTTTT. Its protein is CAISPGTGLNEKLFF.

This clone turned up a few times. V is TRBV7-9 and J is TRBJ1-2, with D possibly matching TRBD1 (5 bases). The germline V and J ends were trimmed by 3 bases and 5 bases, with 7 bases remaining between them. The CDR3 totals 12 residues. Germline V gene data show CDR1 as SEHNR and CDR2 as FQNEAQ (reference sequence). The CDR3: CASSLGRYGYTF. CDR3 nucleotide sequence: TGTGCCAGCAGCTTGGGGCGGTATGGCTACACCTTC.

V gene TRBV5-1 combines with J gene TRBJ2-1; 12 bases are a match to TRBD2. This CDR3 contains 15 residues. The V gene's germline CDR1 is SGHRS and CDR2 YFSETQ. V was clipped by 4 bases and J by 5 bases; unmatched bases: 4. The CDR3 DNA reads TGCGCCAGCAGCCCGACTAGCGGGGGACACAATGAGCAGTTCTTC. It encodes CASSPTSGGHNEQFF. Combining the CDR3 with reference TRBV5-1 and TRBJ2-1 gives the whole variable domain KAGVTQTPRYLIKTRGQQVTLSCSPISGHRSVSWYQQTPGQGLQFLFEYFSETQRNKGNFPGRFSGRQFSNSRSEMNVSTLELGDSALYLCASSPTSGGHNEQFFGPGTRLTVL.

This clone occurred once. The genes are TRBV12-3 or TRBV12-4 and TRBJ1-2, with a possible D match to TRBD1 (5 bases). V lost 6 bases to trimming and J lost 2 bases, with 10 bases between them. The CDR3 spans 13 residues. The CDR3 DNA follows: TGTGCCAGCAGCCGACAGACAAACTATGGCTACACCTTC. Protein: CASSRQTNYGYTF.